Detailed here is one TCR beta chain. Authors' data handling: Using reference gene primer amplification, nucleated cell counts were estimated. The repertoire was sequenced with immunoSEQ multiplex PCR; TCRdb's copy has only in-frame clones and lacks some. The V and J calls and clone size were taken over from that table, and D and trimming were inferred from the DNA. There are 250,000 to 300,000 clones in the sample; 70% to 90% occur only once, and 4% to 6% lies in the top ten. The sample belongs to a study of blood T cell repertoires in COVID-19. Study summary: Samples taken during acute and convalescent COVID-19 were collected in the United States, Italy and Spain. PBMCs, B-cell-depleted T cells, or T cells provided the cDNA or gDNA that made up the material.

CDR1 and CDR2 from the germline V gene are GTSNPN and SVGIG (reference sequence). Trimming removed 2 bases at V and 8 bases at J, with 9 bases between. The CDR3 is 11 residues long. The source material was peripheral blood. The origin of this receptor is a middle-aged man with active or convalescent COVID-19. This chain joins TRBV30 and TRBJ1-2; D gene ambiguous. The CDR3 bases are TGTGCCTGGAGTAGGATGGGCGGCTACACCTTC. It translates to CAWSRMGGYTF.